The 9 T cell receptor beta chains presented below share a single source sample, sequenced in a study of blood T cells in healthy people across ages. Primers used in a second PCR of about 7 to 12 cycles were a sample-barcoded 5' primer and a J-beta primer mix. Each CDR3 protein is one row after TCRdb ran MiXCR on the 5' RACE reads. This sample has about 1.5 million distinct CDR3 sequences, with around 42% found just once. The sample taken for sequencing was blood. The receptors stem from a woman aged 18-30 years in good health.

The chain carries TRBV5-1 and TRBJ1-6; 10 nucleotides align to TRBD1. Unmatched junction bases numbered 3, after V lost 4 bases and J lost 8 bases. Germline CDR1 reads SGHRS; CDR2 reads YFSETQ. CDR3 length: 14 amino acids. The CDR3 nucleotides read TGCGCCAGCAGCCGCGGACAGGGGGATTCACCCCTCCACTTT. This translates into CASSRGQGDSPLHF.

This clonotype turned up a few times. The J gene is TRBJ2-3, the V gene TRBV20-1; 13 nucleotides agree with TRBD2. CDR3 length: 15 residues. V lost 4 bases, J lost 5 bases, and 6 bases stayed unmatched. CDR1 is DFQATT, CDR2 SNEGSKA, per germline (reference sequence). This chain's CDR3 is CSANSGTSGEDTQYF. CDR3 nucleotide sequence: TGCAGTGCTAATTCCGGGACTAGCGGGGAAGATACGCAGTATTTT.

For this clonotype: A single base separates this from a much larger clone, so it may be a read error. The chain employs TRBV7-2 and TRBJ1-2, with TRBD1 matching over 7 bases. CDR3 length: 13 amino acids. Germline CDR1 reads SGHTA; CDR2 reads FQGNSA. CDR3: CATDRDLNCGYTF. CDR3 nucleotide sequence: TGTGCCACAGACAGGGACCTCAACTGTGGCTACACCTTC.

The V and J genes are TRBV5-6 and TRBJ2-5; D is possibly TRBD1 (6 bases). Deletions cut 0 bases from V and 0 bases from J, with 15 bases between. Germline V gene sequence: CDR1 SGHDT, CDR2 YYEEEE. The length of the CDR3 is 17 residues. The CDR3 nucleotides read TGTGCCAGCAGCTTGGCCAATACTAGGGGGTACCAAGAGACCCAGTACTTC. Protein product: CASSLANTRGYQETQYF.

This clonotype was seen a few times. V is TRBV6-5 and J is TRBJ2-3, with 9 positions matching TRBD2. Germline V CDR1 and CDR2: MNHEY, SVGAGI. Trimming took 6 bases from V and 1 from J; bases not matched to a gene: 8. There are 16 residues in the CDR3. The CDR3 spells CASSHFKRGGTDTQYF. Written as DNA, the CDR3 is TGTGCCAGCAGCCACTTCAAGCGGGGGGGCACAGATACGCAGTATTTT.

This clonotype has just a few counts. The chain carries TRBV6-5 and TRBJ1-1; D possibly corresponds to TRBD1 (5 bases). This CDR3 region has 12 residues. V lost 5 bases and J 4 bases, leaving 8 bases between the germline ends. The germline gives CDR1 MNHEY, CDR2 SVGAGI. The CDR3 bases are TGTGCCAGCAGTCCCAGGGCCACTGAAGCTTTCTTT. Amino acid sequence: CASSPRATEAFF.

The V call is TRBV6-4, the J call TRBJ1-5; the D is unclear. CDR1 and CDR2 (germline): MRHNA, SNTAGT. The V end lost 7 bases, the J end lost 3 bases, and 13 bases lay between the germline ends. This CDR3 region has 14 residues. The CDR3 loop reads CASTKKTYNQPQHF. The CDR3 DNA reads TGTGCCAGCACTAAAAAGACCTACAATCAGCCCCAGCATTTT.

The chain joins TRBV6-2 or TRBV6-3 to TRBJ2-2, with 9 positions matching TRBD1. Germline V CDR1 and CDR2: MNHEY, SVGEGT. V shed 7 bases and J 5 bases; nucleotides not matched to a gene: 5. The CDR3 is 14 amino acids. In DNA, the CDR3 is TGTGCCAGCACGGACAGGGGCGGGACCGGGGAGCTGTTTTTT. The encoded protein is CASTDRGGTGELFF.

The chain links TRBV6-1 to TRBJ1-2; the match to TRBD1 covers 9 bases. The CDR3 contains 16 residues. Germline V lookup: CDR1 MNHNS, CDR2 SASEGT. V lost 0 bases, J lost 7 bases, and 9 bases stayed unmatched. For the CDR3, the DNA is TGTGCCAGCAGTGAAGCCGACACCGGGACAGGGACTGGCTACACCTTC. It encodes CASSEADTGTGTGYTF.